This TCR beta chain was sequenced for a study of a mutant IDH1 vaccine in newly diagnosed glioma. As for time point: week 23, last vaccination. Vaccinated patients received 300 ug of mutant IDH1 20-mer peptide per dose, with topical imiquimod. Worth noting for this clone: Its specificity is unknown.

The protocol was immunoSEQ multiplex PCR, while the TCRdb copy is restricted to in-frame clones and leaves out a portion. Of 50,000 to 65,000 clones in the sample, approximately 87% were seen once. Sequences were derived from PBMCs, sampled from a glioma patient whose treatment included an IDH1 peptide vaccine. This TCR was sampled from a man aged 35 to 55 with glioma.

The CDR3 loop reads CASSPRQASYNEQFF. The CDR3 DNA follows: TGTGCCAGCAGTCCGCGCCAGGCCTCCTACAATGAGCAGTTCTTC. V is TRBV27 and J is TRBJ2-1; D unclear. The CDR3 is made up of 15 amino acids. The germline V and J ends were trimmed by 5 bases and 0 bases, with 11 bases remaining between them. Germline-derived CDR1 and CDR2 are MNHEY and SMNVEV (reference sequence).